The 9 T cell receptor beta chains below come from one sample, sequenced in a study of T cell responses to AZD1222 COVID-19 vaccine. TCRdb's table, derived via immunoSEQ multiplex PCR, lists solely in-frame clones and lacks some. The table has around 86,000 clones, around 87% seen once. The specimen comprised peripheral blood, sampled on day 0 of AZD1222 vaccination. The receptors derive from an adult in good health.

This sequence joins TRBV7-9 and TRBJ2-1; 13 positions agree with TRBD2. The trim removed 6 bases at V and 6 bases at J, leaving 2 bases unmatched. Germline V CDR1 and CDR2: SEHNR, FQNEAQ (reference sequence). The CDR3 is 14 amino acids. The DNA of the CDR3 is TGTGCCAGCAGTACTAGCGGGGGGGTCAATGAGCAGTTCTTC. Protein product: CASSTSGGVNEQFF.

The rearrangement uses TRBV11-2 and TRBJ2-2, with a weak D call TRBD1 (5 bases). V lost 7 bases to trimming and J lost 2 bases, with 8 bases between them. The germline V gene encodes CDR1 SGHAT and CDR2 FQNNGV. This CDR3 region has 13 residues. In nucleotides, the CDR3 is TGTGCCAGCAACCAGGGTAACACCGGGGAGCTGTTTTTT. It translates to CASNQGNTGELFF.

The DNA of the CDR3 is TGTGCCAGCAGTTCTGGCGGGGACACAGATACGCAGTATTTT. The encoded protein is CASSSGGDTDTQYF. The chain has TRBV6-6 and TRBJ2-3, with a tentative D call TRBD2 (6 bases). V lost 4 bases to trimming and J lost 2 bases, with 10 bases between them. CDR1 is MNHNY and CDR2 is SVGAGI in the germline V gene (reference sequence). The CDR3 runs 14 residues.

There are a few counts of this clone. CDR3 nucleotides: TGTGCCAGTAGTATAGATCCCACTTCCGGGGACTGGAACACCATATATTTT. Translation gives CASSIDPTSGDWNTIYF. The chain employs TRBV19 and TRBJ1-3, with a weak D call TRBD1 (5 bases). The CDR3 contains 17 residues. Trimming shortened V by 0 bases and J by 7 bases, and 19 bases separated the two germline ends. CDR1 LNHDA and CDR2 SQIVND come from the germline V gene (reference sequence).

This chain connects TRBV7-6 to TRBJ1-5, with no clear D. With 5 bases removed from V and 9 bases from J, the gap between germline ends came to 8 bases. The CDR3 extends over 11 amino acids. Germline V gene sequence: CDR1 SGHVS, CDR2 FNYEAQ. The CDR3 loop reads CASSDMGPQHF. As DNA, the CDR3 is TGTGCCAGCAGCGATATGGGGCCCCAGCATTTT.

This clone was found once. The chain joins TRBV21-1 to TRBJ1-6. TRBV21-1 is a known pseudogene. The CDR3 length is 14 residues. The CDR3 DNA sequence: TGTGCCAGCAGCAAATCCGGGGTAAACTCACCCCTCCACTTT. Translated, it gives CASSKSGVNSPLHF.

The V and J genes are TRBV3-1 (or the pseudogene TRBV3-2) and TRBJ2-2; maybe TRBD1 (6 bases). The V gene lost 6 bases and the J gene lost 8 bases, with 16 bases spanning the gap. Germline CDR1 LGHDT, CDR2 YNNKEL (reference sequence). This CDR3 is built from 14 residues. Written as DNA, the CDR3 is TGTGCCAGCAGGGCTGGGACACTAATAGGGGAGCTGTTTTTT. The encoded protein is CASRAGTLIGELFF.

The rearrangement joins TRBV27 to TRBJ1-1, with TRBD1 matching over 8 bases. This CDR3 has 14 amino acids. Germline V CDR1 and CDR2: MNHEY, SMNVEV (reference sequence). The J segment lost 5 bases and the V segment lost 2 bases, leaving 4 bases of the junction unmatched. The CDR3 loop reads CASSLQGAWTEAFF. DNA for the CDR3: TGTGCCAGCAGTTTACAGGGGGCTTGGACTGAAGCTTTCTTT.

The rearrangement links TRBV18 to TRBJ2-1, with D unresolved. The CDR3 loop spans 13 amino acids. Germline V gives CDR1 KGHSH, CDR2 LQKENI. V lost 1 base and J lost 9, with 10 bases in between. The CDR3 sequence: CASSPRGAFEQFF. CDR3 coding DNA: TGTGCCAGCTCACCACGGGGTGCGTTTGAGCAGTTCTTC.